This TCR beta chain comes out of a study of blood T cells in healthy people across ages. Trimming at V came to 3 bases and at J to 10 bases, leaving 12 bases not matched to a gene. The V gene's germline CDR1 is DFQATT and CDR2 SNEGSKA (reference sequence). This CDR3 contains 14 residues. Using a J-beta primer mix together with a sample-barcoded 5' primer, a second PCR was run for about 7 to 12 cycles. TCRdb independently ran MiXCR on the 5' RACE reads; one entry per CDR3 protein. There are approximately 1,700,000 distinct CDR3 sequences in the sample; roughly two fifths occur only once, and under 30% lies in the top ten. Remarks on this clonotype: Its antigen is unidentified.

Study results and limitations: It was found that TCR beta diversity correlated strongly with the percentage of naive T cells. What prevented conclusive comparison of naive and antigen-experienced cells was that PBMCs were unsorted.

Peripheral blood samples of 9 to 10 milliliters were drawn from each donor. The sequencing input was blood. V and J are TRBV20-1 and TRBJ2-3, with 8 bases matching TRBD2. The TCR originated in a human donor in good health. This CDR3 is CSARARGGAYPQYF. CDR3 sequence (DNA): TGCAGTGCTAGGGCTCGGGGGGGCGCATATCCGCAGTATTTT.